This T cell receptor beta chain was documented in a study of response to subunit inactivated influenza vaccine. TCRdb itself ran the RT-PCR reads through MiXCR, one entry per CDR3 protein. The data show 650,000 to 800,000 distinct CDR3 sequences, around a sixth seen once. CDR3 size: 16 residues. The germline gives CDR1 DFQATT, CDR2 SNEGSKA (reference sequence). V was pared by 6 bases and J by 1 base, with 21 bases between. Overall study results and limits: Each seasonal influenza vaccination recruits few new T cells, the authors suggested.

This clonotype was picked up a small number of times. The antigen remains unidentified. This clonotype was sampled from a man aged 50-59 years who received an inactivated influenza vaccine. The sample in question was PBMCs from blood, obtained more than 4 days after vaccination. The gene calls are TRBV20-1 and TRBJ2-5; D call uncertain. The CDR3 loop reads CSAQLTQAPLQETQYF. CDR3 in DNA: TGCAGTGCACAACTCACCCAGGCGCCCCTCCAAGAGACCCAGTACTTC.